This T cell receptor (beta chain) was identified in a study of STAT5B mutations in CD4+ large granular lymphocyte leukemia. Overall study findings and caveats: CD4-sorted patient repertoires seemed more clonal than healthy CD4+ repertoires. 8/27 top patient clones versus 2/35 control clones were TRBV06-family.

Note on this clone: The target antigen is unknown.

The table came from immunoSEQ multiplex PCR; TCRdb's copy has only in-frame clones and leaves some out. The sample holds tens of thousands of clones; roughly 76% are singletons and the top ten take under 4.5%. The ends were cut back, 10 bases at V and 6 bases at J, with 13 bases in the middle. Per germline, CDR1 ENHRY and CDR2 SYGVKD. This CDR3 has 12 amino acids. This clonotype was sampled from a human donor in good health. The specimen sequenced was CD4+ T cells from blood buffy coats. The chain has TRBV10-3 and TRBJ2-1; D gene unclear. This CDR3 is CATGVAANEQFF. For the CDR3, the DNA is TGTGCCACCGGAGTCGCTGCCAATGAGCAGTTCTTC.